The subject of this entry is one T cell receptor beta chain. The antigen is undetermined. Staff drew roughly 10 milliliters of peripheral blood from each donor. The CDR3 is 14 residues long. V lost 6 bases, J lost 4 bases, and 12 bases lay in between. The V gene's germline CDR1 is MNHEY and CDR2 SVGAGI. Together with a sample-barcoded 5' primer, a J-beta primer mix was included in a second PCR lasting about 7 to 12 cycles. TCRdb reanalysed the 5' RACE reads using MiXCR and keeps one entry per CDR3 protein. The sample consists of some 1,000,000 distinct CDR3 sequences, almost 25% of them appearing once. This specimen belongs to a study of blood T cells in healthy people across ages. Study-level points and caveats: Per million T cells, the diversity of TCR beta decreased roughly linearly as age advanced. Lack of knowledge of donor CMV status possibly confounded expanded clonotype changes.

Separately, the same data were catalogued under a study of T cells of mothers and their children.

The sequence derives from a girl aged 2-15 years in good health. V and J are TRBV6-5 and TRBJ2-2; D not certain. The sequenced sample consisted of blood. The CDR3 DNA is TGTGCCAGCAGCCTCAATAGCCCCACCGGGGAGCTGTTTTTT. Its protein product is CASSLNSPTGELFF.